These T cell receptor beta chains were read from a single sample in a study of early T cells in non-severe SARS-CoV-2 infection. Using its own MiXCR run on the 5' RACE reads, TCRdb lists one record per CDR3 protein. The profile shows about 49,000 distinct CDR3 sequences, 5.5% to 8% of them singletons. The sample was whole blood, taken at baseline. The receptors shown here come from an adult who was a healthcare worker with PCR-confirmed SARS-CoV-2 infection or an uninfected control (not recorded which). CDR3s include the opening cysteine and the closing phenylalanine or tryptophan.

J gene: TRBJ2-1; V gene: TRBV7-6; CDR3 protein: CASSLAGSSYNEQFF
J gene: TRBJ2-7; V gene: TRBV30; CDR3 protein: CAWRWSGNGEQYF
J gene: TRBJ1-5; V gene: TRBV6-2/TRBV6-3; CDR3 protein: CASSYRQGLQPQHF
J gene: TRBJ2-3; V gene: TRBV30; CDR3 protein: CAWSENSGGEDTQYF
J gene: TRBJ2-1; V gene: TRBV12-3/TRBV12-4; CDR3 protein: CASSLGTGVYNEQFF
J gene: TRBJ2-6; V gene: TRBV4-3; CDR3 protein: CASSQDWPSSGANVLTF
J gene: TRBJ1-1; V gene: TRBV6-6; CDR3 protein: CASSYVQGGAFF
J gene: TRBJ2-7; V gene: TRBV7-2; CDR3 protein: CASSQPSGGALYEQYF
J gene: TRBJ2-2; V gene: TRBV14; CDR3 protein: CASSRNANTGELFF
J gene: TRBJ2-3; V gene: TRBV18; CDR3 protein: CASSPRGTDTQYF
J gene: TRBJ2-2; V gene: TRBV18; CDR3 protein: CASSPPGQGRTGELFF
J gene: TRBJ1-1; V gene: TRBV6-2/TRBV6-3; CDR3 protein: CASRWQGANTEAFF
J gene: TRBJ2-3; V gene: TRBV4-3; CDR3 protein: CASSQGGGVTDTQYF
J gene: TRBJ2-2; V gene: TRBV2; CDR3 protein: CASTGAPITTGELFF
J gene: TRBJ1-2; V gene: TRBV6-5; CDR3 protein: CASSSWAGDNYGYTF
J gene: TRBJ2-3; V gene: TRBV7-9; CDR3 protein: CASSFEFDTQYF
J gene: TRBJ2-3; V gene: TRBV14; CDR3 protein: CASSQASGGYTDTQYF
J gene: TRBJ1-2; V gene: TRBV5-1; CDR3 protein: CASSSGDIYGYTF
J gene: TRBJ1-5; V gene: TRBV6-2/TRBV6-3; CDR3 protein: CASSYRDWNQPQHF
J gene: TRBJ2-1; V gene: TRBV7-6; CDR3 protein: CASSLASHNEQFF
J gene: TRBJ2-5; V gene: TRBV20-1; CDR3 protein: CSARDGTRGQETQYF
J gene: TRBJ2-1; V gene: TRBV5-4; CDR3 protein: CASSLPPGTSGVNEQFF
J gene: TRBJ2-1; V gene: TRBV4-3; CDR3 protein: CASSQDFQGTNNEQFF
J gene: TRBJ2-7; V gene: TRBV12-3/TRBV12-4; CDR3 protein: CASRPRGNSYEQYF
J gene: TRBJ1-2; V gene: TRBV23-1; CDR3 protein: CASSQSARSRYTF
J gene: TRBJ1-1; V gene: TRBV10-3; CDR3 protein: CAIGEPTSSNTEAFF
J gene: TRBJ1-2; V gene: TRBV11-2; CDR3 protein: CASSPPSGGTYGYTF
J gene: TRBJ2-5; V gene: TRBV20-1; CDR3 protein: CSARRGSGGSETQYF
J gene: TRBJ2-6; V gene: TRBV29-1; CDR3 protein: CSARQGQANVLTF
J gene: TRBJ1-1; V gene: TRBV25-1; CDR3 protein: CASTRGGGPEAFF
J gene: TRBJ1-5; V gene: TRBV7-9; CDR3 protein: CASSFRQETFSNQPQHF
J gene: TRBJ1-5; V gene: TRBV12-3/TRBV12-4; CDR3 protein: CASSLGLRSNQPQHF